One sample yielded the 3 T cell receptor beta chains listed below, sequenced in a study of cytomegalovirus exposure and HLA in healthy donors. Assay: immunoSEQ multiplex PCR; the TCRdb copy retains only in-frame clones and omits some. The sample has about 240,000 clones, about 86% seen once. The sequenced material came from PBMCs. All receptors come from a woman between 25 and 40 years old in good health and CMV-seropositive.

The chain links TRBV29-1 to TRBJ2-5, with a tentative D call TRBD1 (5 bases). The V end was cut by 3 bases, the J end by 4 bases, with 12 bases between. There are 13 residues in the CDR3. Germline values: CDR1 SQVTM, CDR2 ANQGSEA. The CDR3 bases are TGCAGCGTTGATAGGGGCCCCTCAGAGACCCAGTACTTC. Its protein is CSVDRGPSETQYF. The variable domain in full, completed from reference TRBV29-1 and TRBJ2-5, reads SAVISQKPSRDICQRGTSLTIQCQVDSQVTMMFWYRQQPGQSLTLIATANQGSEATYESGFVIDKFPISRPNLTFSTLTVSNMSPEDSSIYLCSVDRGPSETQYFGPGTRLLVL.

This clone was seen just once. It is unclear where the CDR3 begins or ends on the DNA, so no DNA is shown, and the CDR3 is as TCRdb lists it. The CDR3 protein is CASILDRNEKLFF. The rearrangement joins TRBV2 to TRBJ1-4; the table's D call, TRBD1, was not checked against the DNA. The CDR3 spans 13 amino acids, including both terminal residues. The germline gives CDR1 SNHLY, CDR2 FYNNEI.

This clone was seen more than once but under ten times. The V gene is TRBV18, the J gene TRBJ1-5; 10 bases match TRBD1. The CDR3 spans 17 residues. Looked up from germline, CDR1 is KGHSH and CDR2 is LQKENI. J was trimmed by 7 bases and V by 2 bases; bases with no gene match: 11. DNA of the CDR3: TGTGCCAGCTCACCATGGGCCGGGACAGGGGCCGGCCAGCCCCAGCATTTT. Translated, it gives CASSPWAGTGAGQPQHF.